This T cell receptor (beta chain) was retrieved from a study of long-term antiretroviral therapy in people with HIV. This was the immunoSEQ v3.0 assay at survey level. Sequencing of each sample targeted about 35,000-50,000 T-cell genomes. Here immunoSEQ multiplex PCR was the method, and the copy in TCRdb shows in-frame clones only, minus some. The data contain 25,000 to 30,000 clones, roughly 88% of them seen just once; the ten biggest clones take up 9.5% to 10%. In the case of this clone: Its antigen is undetermined.

This CDR3 is 14 amino acids long. Losses at the gene ends were 7 bases for V and 6 bases for J; bases not matched to a gene: 8. Germline V gives CDR1 SNHLY, CDR2 FYNNEI. Broader study findings: ART preceded a rise in diversity that nonetheless stayed lower than in transplant donor controls.

The rearrangement links TRBV2 to TRBJ1-5; 8 bases are a match to TRBD1. The sequencing used unsorted PBMCs, collected 2.7 to 2.9 years after starting antiretroviral therapy. This receptor was obtained from a man aged 25 to 45 with HIV. The CDR3 loop reads CASKYSGGGQPQHF. The CDR3 region has the DNA TGTGCCAGCAAGTACTCAGGGGGCGGTCAGCCCCAGCATTTT.